This TCR beta chain was profiled in a study of regulatory T cells in long-lasting Graves disease. Study observations and caveats: Persistent disease preferred TRBV28, TRBJ1-2 and TRBJ2-5; new disease, TRBV20-1 and TRBJ2-1.

Trimming removed 1 base from V and 1 base from J, with 8 bases in between. Germline lookup yields CDR1 PRHDT and CDR2 FYEKMQ (reference sequence). The CDR3 length is 14 residues. According to the study, TCR beta libraries were built with iRepertoire HTBI primers and CDR3-region Arm-PCR. TCRdb re-analysed the multiplex PCR reads in MiXCR, keeping a single row per CDR3 protein. The sample records approximately 390,000 distinct CDR3 sequences, around 15% being singletons. Time point reported: newly diagnosed GD, antithyroid drugs for less than 3 months. Isolated PBMC RNA provided the starting material for the TCR library. Notes on this clonotype: Its cognate antigen is unknown. This may be a read error, as it is one base from a much larger clone.

The same sample was also used in a study of T cells in Graves' hyperthyroidism and ophthalmopathy.

Sequenced here: peripheral blood mononuclear cells (PBMCs), sampled at new diagnosis, from a patient treated with antithyroid drugs. The TCR comes from a woman aged 18-29 years with Graves disease. The rearrangement uses TRBV13 and TRBJ2-7, with unresolved D. CDR3 sequence (DNA): TGTGCCAGCAGCTTAGTTAGCAAGTCCTACGAGCAGTACTTC. Translation gives CASSLVSKSYEQYF.